This T cell receptor (beta chain) was identified during a study of PD-L1 blockade in urothelial cancer. Across the study: Blood analysis was done at 3 weeks (second dose) and 6 weeks after treatment began. There were a median of about 140,000 T cells in blood samples. The study, taken as a whole, reports: Pretreatment clonality of the blood TCR repertoire below the median was predictive of superior survival.

Germline CDR1 is MNHEY and CDR2 is SVGAGI. The CDR3 spans 12 residues. Trimming cost V 6 bases and J 9 bases, with 14 bases left between them. The data were produced by immunoSEQ multiplex PCR, yet TCRdb's version contains in-frame clones alone and is incomplete. The sample lists under 55,000 clones, roughly 80% occurring once. Time point of the sample: pretreatment peripheral blood. Of note for this clone: What it recognizes is unknown.

The V gene is TRBV6-5, the J gene TRBJ1-2; possible D gene TRBD1, 5 bases. The input for sequencing was PBMCs, taken around atezolizumab (anti-PD-L1) treatment. This TCR was recovered from a man in his 70s with urothelial cancer. CDR3 DNA: TGTGCCAGCAGGGGGGGGGTTTGGAGCTACACCTTC. It is translated as CASRGGVWSYTF.